The source of this T cell receptor (beta chain) is a study of identical twins (dated by TCRdb to about 2016). For context, the study as a whole: TCR alpha and beta repertoires from monozygotic twins, unrelated adults of various ages and cord blood were deep-sequenced to test whether fetal clonotypes persist. To rule out contamination, the twin experiments were replicated at different times with different library preparation protocols.

This clonotype has only a few counts. Its antigen specificity is not known. No qualities accompany the bases; no much larger clone lies one base away. All donors were healthy Caucasians. The twin cohort comprised three pairs of female monozygotic twins, all aged about 18 to 29 years. Peripheral blood mononuclear cells were used as the source from which RNA for TCR libraries was isolated. Points the paper makes about the study in general: Because the same donors could not be followed over many years, conclusions were based on cross-sectional statistical analysis. Recombination models systematically underestimated out-of-frame TCR alpha sharing in monozygotic twins but agreed with sharing between unrelated individuals. Fewer insertions were carried by abundant cord blood beta clonotypes; a weaker similar trend was observed in young adult naive repertoires, while no such trend was observed in memory repertoires. Zero-insertion analyses could be partly confounded by invariant T cells such as MAIT and iNKT, though diverse VJ usage argued against such confounding for most clonotypes. The excess sharing between twins in beta out-of-frame sequences was weaker because fewer shared sequences reduced the signal-to-noise ratio. Compared with coincidental sharing between unrelated individuals, an excess of low generation-probability sequences was observed among out-of-frame TCR alpha sequences shared between twins.

CDR1 and CDR2 (SGHTA, FQGNSA) derive from the germline V gene. Measured from the cysteine to the phenylalanine, the CDR3 is 16 residues long. Only the CDR3 part of the read is kept: 48 bases, read in frame from the first base. Trimming removed 5 bases from V and 8 bases from J, leaving 22 bases between the germline ends. Libraries were prepared through 5' RACE. Sequencing used an Illumina HiSeq 2000. A universal primer binding site was added through template switching, and the final cDNA carried a unique molecular identifier so that TCR cDNA molecules could be counted accurately. Specific primers in the conserved constant-segment region were used to synthesize first-strand cDNA for the TCR alpha and beta chains. To control for contamination, each cDNA library was double barcoded with a SMART-Mk sample barcode plus Illumina barcodes. TruSeq adapter sequences along with Illumina sample barcodes were introduced in two successive PCR steps. TCR alpha and beta cDNA libraries were sequenced on the Illumina HiSeq platform with custom primers. As for the authors' bioinformatics: Unique molecular identifiers were extracted from raw reads with MiGEC, and CDR3 positions were determined with MiXCR. Recombination models were inferred per individual with the repgenHMM and IGoR tools using an EM algorithm. The tcR package in R was used for shared clonotype analysis, with sharing normalized by the product of cloneset sizes. To study raw recombination without the effects of thymic and clonal selection, out-of-frame nonproductive sequences were analyzed. The raw public reads went through TCRdb reprocessing: fastp at Q25, MiXCR clone calling, in-frame beta chains kept. Every distinct CDR3 protein forms one entry, paired with its most common genes and DNA. TCRdb's processing, not the authors', yielded these V and J calls. Here the sample has hundreds of thousands of distinct CDR3 sequences; under 9% occur a single time. The ten largest account for 0.8% to 1% of the sample.

These data were also filed under a second study, of yellow fever vaccine responses in identical twins. Taken from the second paper: According to the authors, the vaccine-induced T cell response in identical twins seemed to be partly convergent and partly specific to each individual. In the study, vaccine-responding T cell clones were precisely tracked in identical twins.

The source is a woman between 18 and 29 years old in good health. Here the chain combines TRBV7-2 and TRBJ2-1, with a tentative D gene TRBD2 over 8 matching bases. Sequencing was carried out using PBMCs. Read as DNA, the sequence is TGTGCCAGCAGCGGGGGTGACAGGGTAGCGGGGCATGAGCAGTTCTTC. Its coded protein is CASSGGDRVAGHEQFF.